This TCR beta chain was obtained from a study of quantifying T cell responses using KT2 cells. Across the whole study: RNA was reverse transcribed with TCR alpha and beta constant-region primers. A predetermined fluorescence threshold ended the second PCR, run as a qPCR.

KT2, a clone with a known TCR, was spiked into unfractionated PBMC. This clonotype was observed a few times. The cDNA 3' end received a ligated oligonucleotide with a UMI. First-round PCR used three to four cycles and beta primers RC1.1 and RC1.2 covering TRBC1 and TRBC2. TCR alpha and beta chains were handled separately starting at the second PCR. TCRdb reanalysed the UMI-ligation and nested PCR reads using MiXCR and keeps one entry per CDR3 protein. The data contain over 40,000 distinct CDR3 sequences, roughly 12% of them seen just once; the ten biggest clones take up about 10%. V gave up 0 bases and J gave up 0 bases, with 12 bases separating them. This CDR3 has 16 residues. Germline-derived CDR1 and CDR2 are DFQATT and SNEGSKA (reference sequence).

This receptor was identified in a human donor. Source material: PBMCs spiked with cells of the T cell clone KT2. The rearrangement uses TRBV20-1 and TRBJ2-1; D is undetermined. The CDR3 region has the DNA TGCAGTGCTAGAGATCTGAATAGATTCTCCTACAATGAGCAGTTCTTC. Its translation: CSARDLNRFSYNEQFF.